These 21 T cell receptor beta chains were all obtained from the same sample, sequenced in a study of blood T cell repertoires in COVID-19. Assay used: immunoSEQ multiplex PCR; TCRdb lists only in-frame clones, some missing. The sample includes about 160,000 clones, roughly 87% of them seen just once. Source material: peripheral blood. These receptors came from a woman in her sixties or seventies who had recovered from COVID-19.

This clone was seen just once. V is TRBV5-1 and J is TRBJ2-3, with 8 nucleotides matching TRBD2. The ends lost 4 bases at V and 2 bases at J; junction bases unmatched: 9. This CDR3 region has 16 residues. Germline assignment: CDR1 SGHRS and CDR2 YFSETQ. CDR3 amino acids: CASSPDLAGLTDTQYF. For the CDR3, the DNA is TGCGCCAGCAGCCCAGACTTAGCGGGGCTCACAGATACGCAGTATTTT.

This rearrangement joins TRBV2 to TRBJ1-6, with TRBD1 identical over 7 bases. Germline V CDR1 and CDR2: SNHLY, FYNNEI. CDR3 length: 14 amino acids. Germline trimming cut 5 bases from V and 10 bases from J; bases unmatched to any gene: 8. CDR3 protein: CASSTDRVASPLHF. DNA of the CDR3: TGTGCCAGCAGTACAGACAGGGTGGCATCACCCCTCCACTTT.

A few counts support this clone. This sequence joins TRBV7-9 and TRBJ2-1, with 10 bases identical to TRBD2. The CDR3 sequence is 17 residues long. The J segment lost 8 bases and the V segment lost 2 bases, leaving 12 bases of the junction unmatched. Germline assignment: CDR1 SEHNR and CDR2 FQNEAQ (reference sequence). The CDR3 DNA reads TGTGCCAGCAGCTTAAGGAAACTAGCGGGGCACCAGGATGAGCAGTTCTTC. Its protein is CASSLRKLAGHQDEQFF. The whole variable domain, filled in from reference TRBV7-9 and TRBJ2-1, reads DTGVSQNPRHKITKRGQNVTFRCDPISEHNRLYWYRQTLGQGPEFLTYFQNEAQLEKSRLLSDRFSAERPKGSFSTLEIQRTEQGDSAMYLCASSLRKLAGHQDEQFFGPGTRLTVL.

The chain uses TRBV18 and TRBJ2-7; unclear D gene. Deletions cut 0 bases from V and 3 bases from J, with 6 bases between. Looked up from germline, CDR1 is KGHSH and CDR2 is LQKENI. This CDR3 spans 13 amino acids. The CDR3 nucleotides are TGTGCCAGCTCACCACCGAACGGCTACGAGCAGTACTTC. Residues: CASSPPNGYEQYF.

This clone appeared once. The chain links TRBV19 to TRBJ1-5; perhaps TRBD1 as D (5 bases). CDR1 and CDR2 from the germline V gene are LNHDA and SQIVND (reference sequence). The CDR3 is 12 amino acids. V dropped 6 bases and J dropped 5 bases, with 8 bases sitting between them. This CDR3 reads CASRWGDQPQHF. DNA of the CDR3: TGTGCCAGTAGGTGGGGGGATCAGCCCCAGCATTTT.

The CDR3 loop is CASSGRGEVGKNIQYF. The CDR3 DNA reads TGTGCCAGCAGCGGTAGAGGGGAGGTGGGCAAAAACATTCAGTACTTC. V and J are TRBV9 and TRBJ2-4; possibly TRBD2 for D (6 bases). The CDR3 is made up of 16 amino acids. The germline CDR1 and CDR2 sequences are SGDLS and YYNGEE. V shed 3 bases and J shed 3 bases, with 16 bases lying between them.

The chain links TRBV9 to TRBJ1-1; TRBD1 matches at 9 bases. This CDR3 spans 16 amino acids. CDR1 is SGDLS and CDR2 is YYNGEE in the germline V gene. The V and J ends lost 3 bases and 5 bases, in that order; junction bases with no gene match: 11. CDR3 DNA sequence: TGTGCCAGCAGCGCCAGACAAGGGACAGGGATGACTGAAGCTTTCTTT. Translation gives CASSARQGTGMTEAFF.

The chain is built from TRBV3-1 (or the pseudogene TRBV3-2) and TRBJ2-5; 7 nucleotides line up with TRBD1. Trimming at V came to 0 bases and at J to 2 bases, leaving 3 bases not matched to a gene. This CDR3 region has 15 residues. Germline V gene data show CDR1 as LGHDT and CDR2 as YNNKEL (reference sequence). For the CDR3, the DNA is TGTGCCAGCAGCCAAGAGGGCAGGGGGCAAGAGACCCAGTACTTC. This sequence encodes CASSQEGRGQETQYF.

The chain joins TRBV7-3 to TRBJ2-3; D might be TRBD2 (6 bases). CDR1 and CDR2 from the germline V gene are SGHTA and FQGTGA. CDR3 length: 14 residues. The V end lost 5 bases, the J end lost 4 bases, and 13 bases lay between the germline ends. In DNA, the CDR3 is TGTGCCAGCAGCGCCGCCGGAGGGCCAGATACGCAGTATTTT. It codes for CASSAAGGPDTQYF.

The genes are TRBV7-9 and TRBJ2-7, with TRBD2 identical over 9 bases. Germline lookup yields CDR1 SEHNR and CDR2 FQNEAQ (reference sequence). V lost 1 base and J lost 2; bases outside the gene matches: 6. CDR3 length equals 16 residues. CDR3 loop: CASSLVGRGGTYEQYF. The CDR3, as DNA: TGTGCCAGCAGCTTAGTTGGGCGGGGGGGCACCTACGAGCAGTACTTC.

The chain combines TRBV2 with TRBJ1-1, with 11 bases that match TRBD1. The CDR3 runs 15 residues. Unmatched junction bases numbered 10, after V lost 10 bases and J lost 3 bases. CDR1 and CDR2 (germline): SNHLY, FYNNEI. The CDR3 DNA is TGTGCCACCAGCGGGACAGGGGGTTGGGACACTGAAGCTTTCTTT. This codes for CATSGTGGWDTEAFF.

The V gene is TRBV9, the J gene TRBJ2-5, with D possibly TRBD1 on 5 matching bases. Trimming pared 3 bases from V and 2 bases from J, leaving 17 bases between. The CDR3 has 16 residues. Per germline, CDR1 SGDLS and CDR2 YYNGEE. CDR3 region: CASSATPQVTQETQYF. The CDR3, as DNA: TGTGCCAGCAGCGCGACACCACAGGTTACGCAAGAGACCCAGTACTTC.

This sequence joins TRBV6-5 and TRBJ2-1, with D uncertain. Germline-derived CDR1 and CDR2 are MNHEY and SVGAGI. With 5 bases removed from V and 8 bases from J, the gap between germline ends came to 16 bases. The CDR3 has 14 residues. The CDR3 is CASSTHIRRDEQFF. CDR3 nucleotides: TGTGCCAGCAGTACGCACATCAGGCGCGATGAGCAGTTCTTC.

V is TRBV10-3 and J is TRBJ2-7; 8 nucleotides line up with TRBD1. CDR1 is ENHRY and CDR2 is SYGVKD in the germline V gene. The CDR3 is made up of 14 amino acids. V was clipped by 2 bases and J by 2 bases; unmatched bases: 2. CDR3 protein: CAISEGTGTYEQYF. The CDR3 DNA reads TGTGCCATCAGTGAGGGGACAGGAACCTACGAGCAGTACTTC.

For this clone: The junction shows a germline mismatch at one end, possibly a read error. The chain recombines TRBV7-7 with TRBJ2-1, with 11 bases matching TRBD2. Germline V gives CDR1 SSHAT, CDR2 FNYEAQ (reference sequence). The length of the CDR3 is 16 residues. The CDR3 sequence is CASSPQLAGEYNEQFF. Here the CDR3 DNA reads TGTGCTAGCAGCCCCCAACTAGCGGGGGAGTACAATGAGCAGTTCTTC.

This clone has only one observation. The V and J genes are TRBV10-3 and TRBJ1-2, with D maybe TRBD1 (6 bases). This CDR3 contains 11 residues. The V end was cut by 8 bases, the J end by 2 bases, with 6 bases between. Germline V CDR1 and CDR2: ENHRY, SYGVKD. CDR3 residues: CAIGQNYGYTF. CDR3 nucleotide sequence: TGTGCCATCGGACAGAACTATGGCTACACCTTC.

This clone was recorded a few times. The V and J genes are TRBV19 and TRBJ1-5; no definite D call. The CDR3 is made up of 10 amino acids. The V gene lost 7 bases and the J gene lost 6 bases, with 4 bases spanning the gap. CDR1 is LNHDA and CDR2 is SQIVND in the germline V gene (reference sequence). The CDR3: CASTSQPQHF. CDR3 DNA sequence: TGTGCCAGTACATCTCAGCCCCAGCATTTT.

The chain couples TRBV10-3 to TRBJ1-1; D gene ambiguous. Trimming removed 6 bases from V and 2 bases from J, with 7 bases in between. This CDR3 has 12 residues. Germline V CDR1 and CDR2: ENHRY, SYGVKD. The CDR3 is CAIRPGNTEAFF. CDR3 in DNA: TGTGCCATCAGGCCCGGTAACACTGAAGCTTTCTTT.

This chain connects TRBV5-1 to TRBJ2-3; 9 nucleotides match TRBD1. V gave up 5 bases and J gave up 10 bases; unmatched junction bases: 26. Germline CDR1 and CDR2: SGHRS and YFSETQ. The CDR3 runs 19 residues. In DNA, the CDR3 is TGCGCCAGCAGGTTCATGCCGGGACAGGGTGGAGGTTTTAGCGGTGCGCAGTATTTT. Protein product: CASRFMPGQGGGFSGAQYF.

The chain couples TRBV24-1 to TRBJ2-5; the match to TRBD1 covers 11 bases. This CDR3 comprises 16 residues. Per the germline V gene, CDR1 is KGHDR and CDR2 is SFDVKD. V gave up 3 bases and J gave up 5 bases; unmatched junction bases: 7. This CDR3 reads CATSDRRTGGLETQYF. DNA of the CDR3: TGTGCCACCAGTGATAGACGGACAGGGGGCCTGGAGACCCAGTACTTC.

The genes are TRBV5-1 and TRBJ1-2, with TRBD1 as a possible D gene (5 bases). Germline loops: CDR1 SGHRS, CDR2 YFSETQ. The CDR3 consists of 13 residues. V gave up 4 bases and J gave up 3 bases, with 10 bases separating them. The DNA of the CDR3 is TGCGCCAGCAGCCCTTCGACAGACTATGGCTACACCTTC. It encodes CASSPSTDYGYTF.